In this sample, the clone carrying this T cell receptor (beta chain) turned up a few times. The antigen remains undetermined. This record comes from a study of T-cell memory formation after mild COVID-19. Study-level information: Largely donor-specific sequence clusters came from a couple of donors.

Findings and caveats of the study: SARS-CoV-2 specificity was not confirmed for second-wave clones peaking on day 37. Memory from before infection featured some responding clones, which suggests cross-reactive memory joined.

A single record per CDR3 protein comes from TCRdb applying MiXCR to the 5' RACE reads. The profile covers under 400,000 distinct CDR3 sequences, with over 20% appearing a single time and around 13% taken by the ten largest. V lost 1 base to trimming and J lost 7 bases, with 11 bases between them. Germline V CDR1 and CDR2: SQVTM, ANQGSEA. The CDR3 sequence is 13 residues long. The sample was PBMCs or a T cell subset sorted from them (not recorded which). V gene TRBV29-1 combines with J gene TRBJ1-5; D is unresolved. The receptor was derived from an adult woman who had mild COVID-19 (a few samples of this study predate the infection). Cell type and time point are not known. The CDR3 region has the DNA TGCAGCGTTGAAGGGACGATGGGCCAGCCCCAGCATTTT. This codes for CSVEGTMGQPQHF.